The sequence of this TCR beta chain was determined in a study of blood T cell repertoires in COVID-19. Study-level background: Samples of COVID-19 (acute and convalescent) were obtained from the United States, Italy and Spain. PBMCs, B-cell-depleted T cells, or T cells were the source of the cDNA or gDNA that made up the material.

Germline V gene data show CDR1 as LGHDT and CDR2 as YNNKEL (reference sequence). The CDR3 loop spans 15 amino acids. J was trimmed by 5 bases and V by 3 bases; bases with no gene match: 6. Enrollment of patients from Seattle took place during active infection, with longitudinal follow-up. Original processing methods: Amplification of reference gene primers provided the estimated nucleated cell counts. TCRdb's copy holds only in-frame clones and misses some; the assay was immunoSEQ multiplex PCR. V, J and clone size are taken as reported in that table, and D and trimming were inferred from the DNA itself. The top ten clones hold less than 3.5% of a sample with about 310,000 clones, 85% to 90% of them seen once.

The rearrangement links TRBV3-1 (or the pseudogene TRBV3-2) to TRBJ2-2; TRBD2 matches 7 bases. The TCR was taken from a woman aged 25-40 years with COVID-19, enrolled during active disease. Input material: peripheral blood. The CDR3 DNA reads as TGTGCCAGCAGCCATTGGACTAGACGGACCGGGGAGCTGTTTTTT. Its protein product is CASSHWTRRTGELFF.